Sequencing of this TCR beta chain was carried out in a study of graft-versus-host responses after intestinal transplantation. TCRdb's table, derived via immunoSEQ multiplex PCR, lists solely in-frame clones and lacks some. Of approximately 90,000 clones detected, around nine tenths appear once; the ten largest clones hold around 6%. Germline values: CDR1 GTSNPN, CDR2 SVGIG (reference sequence). The CDR3 spans 11 residues. The germline V and J ends were trimmed by 0 bases and 6 bases, with 4 bases remaining between them. Points on this clone: Its cognate antigen is unknown.

This sequence joins TRBV30 and TRBJ2-3, with no clear D. The sample in question was unstimulated CD8+ T cells sorted from spleen or lymph node cells, obtained before intestinal transplant. This receptor was obtained from a human donor who received an intestinal transplant. CDR3 bases: TGTGCCTGGAGTGTGGTGGATACGCAGTATTTT. This gives the protein CAWSVVDTQYF.